This is a list of T cell receptor beta chains from one sample in a study of cytomegalovirus exposure and HLA in healthy donors. Sequencing was performed with immunoSEQ multiplex PCR; in TCRdb, only in-frame clones are kept and a portion is missing. Seen here are approximately 140,000 clones, 75% to 80% observed once, and the top ten hold 0.94%. The sample taken for sequencing was PBMCs. The receptors shown here come from a woman aged 55-69 years in good health and CMV-seronegative. Each CDR3 is given with its conserved first and last residue. The D gene is left open where the match is weak. Where a row states a size, it is once, few, many or the class of an expanded clone; other rows omit it.

V	D	J	size	CDR3	DNA
TRBV5-1	TRBD1	TRBJ2-2	.	CASSLWTGVTGELFF	TGCGCCAGCAGCCTATGGACAGGGGTGACCGGGGAGCTGTTTTTT
TRBV15	.	TRBJ1-5	few	CATSSRVLGPQHF	TGTGCCACCAGCAGCCGGGTTTTAGGGCCCCAGCATTTT
TRBV28	.	TRBJ1-2	.	CASSSRGATLGYTF	TGTGCCAGCAGCTCCAGGGGCGCGACCCTTGGCTACACCTTC
TRBV5-4	TRBD1	TRBJ2-5	.	CASTSWGSTGVYQETQYF	TGTGCCAGCACCTCTTGGGGATCGACAGGGGTTTACCAAGAGACCCAGTACTTC
TRBV5-4	TRBD1	TRBJ1-6	.	CASSSRYTPGQRFDNSPLHF	TGTGCCAGCAGCTCAAGATATACACCGGGACAGCGATTCGATAATTCACCCCTCCACTTT
TRBV6-1	.	TRBJ1-5	.	CASSEGGSPGNQPQHF	TGTGCCAGCAGTGAAGGAGGGTCCCCTGGCAATCAGCCCCAGCATTTT
TRBV27	TRBD1	TRBJ2-5	once	CASSPGDRGPETQYF	TGTGCCAGCAGTCCCGGGGACAGGGGGCCAGAGACCCAGTACTTC
TRBV5-1	.	TRBJ1-1	few	CASSLAGGLNTEAFF	TGCGCCAGCAGCTTGGCCGGCGGTCTGAACACTGAAGCTTTCTTT
TRBV9	.	TRBJ1-2	.	CASPVPEKVGGSGWDYGYTF	TGTGCCAGCCCCGTCCCGGAAAAGGTCGGGGGGTCAGGGTGGGACTATGGCTACACCTTC
TRBV30	.	TRBJ1-2	.	CAWNHLGGGNWYGYTF	TGTGCCTGGAACCACCTTGGGGGGGGTAATTGGTATGGCTACACCTTC
TRBV5-1	TRBD2	TRBJ2-5	few	CASTIQREYPFQETQYF	TGCGCCAGCACCATCCAGCGGGAGTACCCCTTCCAAGAGACCCAGTACTTC
TRBV2	.	TRBJ1-1	few	CASRGTPSNPGGPEAFF	TGTGCCAGCAGGGGGACCCCATCGAACCCGGGGGGCCCTGAAGCTTTCTTT
TRBV5-1	.	TRBJ2-3	.	CASSSTLTDTQYF	TGCGCCAGCAGCTCCACTTTGACAGATACGCAGTATTTT
TRBV7-9	.	TRBJ1-1	.	CSSSLVGTMAFF	TGTTCCAGCAGCTTAGTTGGGACAATGGCTTTCTTT
TRBV7-8	TRBD1	TRBJ1-5	.	CASSLAGQGRQPQHF	TGTGCCAGCAGCTTAGCCGGACAGGGGAGACAGCCCCAGCATTTT